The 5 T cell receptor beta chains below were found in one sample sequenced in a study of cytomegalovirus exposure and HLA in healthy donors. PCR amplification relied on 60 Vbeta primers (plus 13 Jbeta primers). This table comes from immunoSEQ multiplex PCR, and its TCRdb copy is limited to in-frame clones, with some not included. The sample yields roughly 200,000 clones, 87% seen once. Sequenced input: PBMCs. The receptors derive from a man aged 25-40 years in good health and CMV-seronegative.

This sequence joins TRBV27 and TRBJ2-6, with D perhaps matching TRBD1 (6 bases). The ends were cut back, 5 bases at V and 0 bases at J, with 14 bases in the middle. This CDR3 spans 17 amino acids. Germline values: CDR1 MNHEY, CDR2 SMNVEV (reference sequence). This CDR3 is CASSRQAAASGANVLTF. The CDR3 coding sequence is TGTGCCAGCAGTCGACAGGCCGCCGCCTCTGGGGCCAACGTCCTGACTTTC.

In nucleotides, the CDR3 is TGTGCCAGCAAGTTACAGAACTCAGAGACCCAGTACTTC. It translates to CASKLQNSETQYF. This chain links TRBV6-5 with TRBJ2-5; D gene uncertain. With 7 bases removed from V and 4 bases from J, the gap between germline ends came to 13 bases. The CDR3 is made up of 13 amino acids. Looked up from germline, CDR1 is MNHEY and CDR2 is SVGAGI.

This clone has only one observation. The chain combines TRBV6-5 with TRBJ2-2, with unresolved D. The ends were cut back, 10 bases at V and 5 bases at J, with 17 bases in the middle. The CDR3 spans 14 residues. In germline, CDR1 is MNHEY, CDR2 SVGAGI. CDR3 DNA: TGTGCCACGAAGACATGGCCCCTGACCGGGGAGCTGTTTTTT. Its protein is CATKTWPLTGELFF.

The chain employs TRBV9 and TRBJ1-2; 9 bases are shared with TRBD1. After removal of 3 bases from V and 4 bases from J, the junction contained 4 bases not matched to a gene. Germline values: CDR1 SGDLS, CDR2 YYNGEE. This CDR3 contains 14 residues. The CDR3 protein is CASSAWGQGYGYTF. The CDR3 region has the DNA TGTGCCAGCAGCGCCTGGGGACAGGGCTATGGCTACACCTTC.

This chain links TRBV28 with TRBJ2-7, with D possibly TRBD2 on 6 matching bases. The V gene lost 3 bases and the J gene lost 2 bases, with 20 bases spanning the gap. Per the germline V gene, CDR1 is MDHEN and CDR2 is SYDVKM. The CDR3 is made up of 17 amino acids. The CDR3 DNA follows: TGTGCCAGCAGTTTTGACGGCAGACCGCGGGAAACCTACGAGCAGTACTTC. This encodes CASSFDGRPRETYEQYF.